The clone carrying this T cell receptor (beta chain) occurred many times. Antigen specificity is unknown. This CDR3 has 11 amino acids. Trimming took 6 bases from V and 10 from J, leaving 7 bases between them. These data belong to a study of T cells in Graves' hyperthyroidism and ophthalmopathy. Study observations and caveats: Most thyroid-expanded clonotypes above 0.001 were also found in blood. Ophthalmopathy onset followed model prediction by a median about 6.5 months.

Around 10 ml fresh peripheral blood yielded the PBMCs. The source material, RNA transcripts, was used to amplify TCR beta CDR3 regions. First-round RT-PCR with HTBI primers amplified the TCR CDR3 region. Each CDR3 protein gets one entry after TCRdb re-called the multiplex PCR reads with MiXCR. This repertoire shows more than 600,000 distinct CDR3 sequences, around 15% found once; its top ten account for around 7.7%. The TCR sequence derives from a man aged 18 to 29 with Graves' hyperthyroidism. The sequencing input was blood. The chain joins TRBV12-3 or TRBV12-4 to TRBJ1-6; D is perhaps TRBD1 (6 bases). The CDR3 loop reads CASSQGSPLHF. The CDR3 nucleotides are TGTGCCAGCAGCCAGGGGTCACCCCTCCACTTT.